The 16 T cell receptor beta chains presented below share a single source sample, sequenced in a study of cytomegalovirus exposure and HLA in healthy donors. The PCR employed 60 Vbeta primers together with 13 Jbeta primers. Sequenced by immunoSEQ multiplex PCR; TCRdb stores in-frame clones only, minus some. The data contain tens of thousands of clones, roughly 80% of them singletons. The sample consisted of PBMCs. These receptors originate from a man aged 45-65 years in good health and CMV-seronegative.

V and J are TRBV7-2 and TRBJ2-3, with TRBD2 as a possible D gene (5 bases). CDR1 SGHTA and CDR2 FQGNSA come from the germline V gene. The ends were cut back, 5 bases at V and 0 bases at J, with 15 bases in the middle. The CDR3 consists of 16 residues. The CDR3 loop reads CASSPIGSGSTDTQYF. In nucleotides, the CDR3 is TGTGCCAGCAGCCCAATCGGCAGCGGAAGCACAGATACGCAGTATTTT.

This chain links TRBV11-3 with TRBJ2-2, with D tentatively TRBD2 (6 bases). The ends were cut back, 5 bases at V and 4 bases at J, with 11 bases in the middle. Per the germline V gene, CDR1 is SGHNT and CDR2 is YENEEA. CDR3 length equals 14 residues. The CDR3 loop reads CASSKGRTTGELFF. Here the CDR3 DNA reads TGTGCCAGCAGCAAGGGGAGGACCACCGGGGAGCTGTTTTTT.

The rearrangement joins TRBV4-1 to TRBJ2-2; TRBD1 matches at 9 bases. CDR1 and CDR2 from the germline V gene are MGHRA and YSYEKL. Trimming took 4 bases from V and 3 from J; bases not matched to a gene: 3. The CDR3 is made up of 15 amino acids. CDR3 coding DNA: TGCGCCAGCAGCCCGGGACAGGGATACACCGGGGAGCTGTTTTTT. Encoded protein: CASSPGQGYTGELFF.

This clone was recorded only once. The V call is TRBV7-3, the J call TRBJ2-4; D is perhaps TRBD1 (5 bases). Germline V lookup: CDR1 SGHTA, CDR2 FQGTGA. This CDR3 spans 16 amino acids. Trimming pared 5 bases from V and 1 base from J, leaving 15 bases between. CDR3 in amino acids: CASSTGQSPAKNIQYF. In nucleotides, the CDR3 is TGTGCCAGCAGCACTGGACAATCCCCCGCCAAAAACATTCAGTACTTC.

The CDR3, as DNA: TGTGCCAGCTCAGCGGACAGGACCCACACAGATACGCAGTATTTT. Translation gives CASSADRTHTDTQYF. This chain links TRBV18 with TRBJ2-3; 7 nucleotides align to TRBD1. The CDR3 totals 15 residues. Germline V CDR1 and CDR2: KGHSH, LQKENI. J gave up 2 bases and V 5 bases, and 7 bases lay outside the gene matches.

The chain links TRBV19 to TRBJ1-3; D is undetermined. Germline V gene lookup returns CDR1 LNHDA and CDR2 SQIVND (reference sequence). The CDR3 consists of 14 residues. The V and J ends lost 2 bases and 0 bases respectively, with 5 bases between them. The CDR3 coding sequence is TGTGCCAGTAGTATAACTGTCTCTGGAAACACCATATATTTT. It encodes CASSITVSGNTIYF.

This chain connects TRBV18 to TRBJ1-1; 7 bases are shared with TRBD1. This CDR3 spans 15 amino acids. From germline, CDR1 is KGHSH and CDR2 LQKENI. Trimming at V came to 3 bases and at J to 1 base, leaving 5 bases not matched to a gene. CDR3 bases: TGTGCCAGCTCACCGAACAGGGGACCGAACACTGAAGCTTTCTTT. Its protein is CASSPNRGPNTEAFF.

The chain links TRBV6-1 to TRBJ2-2; 7 nucleotides line up with TRBD2. Germline trimming cut 6 bases from V and 6 bases from J; bases unmatched to any gene: 7. The CDR3 is made up of 14 amino acids. Germline V gene data show CDR1 as MNHNS and CDR2 as SASEGT. The CDR3 loop reads CASSEWGGSGELFF. DNA for the CDR3: TGTGCCAGCAGCGAATGGGGGGGATCCGGGGAGCTGTTTTTT.

The chain joins TRBV13 to TRBJ1-2, with 9 positions matching TRBD1. CDR1 is PRHDT, CDR2 FYEKMQ, per germline (reference sequence). V trimming: 6 bases; J trimming: 6 bases; junction bases outside the gene matches: 11. This CDR3 has 15 residues. CDR3 in amino acids: CASRNAGTGNNGYTF. Here the CDR3 DNA reads TGTGCCAGCAGAAACGCCGGGACAGGGAATAATGGCTACACCTTC. The variable domain in full, with the rest retrieved from reference TRBV13 and TRBJ1-2, is AAGVIQSPRHLIKEKRETATLKCYPIPRHDTVYWYQQGPGQDPQFLISFYEKMQSDKGSIPDRFSAQQFSDYHSELNMSSLELGDSALYFCASRNAGTGNNGYTFGSGTRLTVV.

This clone was seen a handful of times. This chain links TRBV5-1 with TRBJ1-1, with TRBD1 matching 7 bases. Per germline, CDR1 SGHRS and CDR2 YFSETQ. V shed 3 bases, J shed 4 bases, and the junction held 3 bases outside the gene matches. The CDR3 has 13 residues. The CDR3 DNA reads as TGCGCCAGCAGCTGGACAGGCAGCACTGAAGCTTTCTTT. Protein sequence: CASSWTGSTEAFF.

As concerns this clone: An end of the junction does not agree with germline; a read error may underlie this. This rearrangement joins TRBV7-9 to TRBJ2-5; 8 bases line up with TRBD2. The CDR3 is 17 residues long. Per germline, CDR1 SEHNR and CDR2 FQNEAQ (reference sequence). The CDR3 loop reads CSSSLSRNGGASETQYF. Here the CDR3 DNA reads TGTTCCAGCAGCTTAAGTCGTAACGGGGGGGCTTCAGAGACCCAGTACTTC.

This clone was observed a handful of times. A read error may account for a junction end that differs from germline. This chain connects TRBV7-9 to TRBJ2-4; no clear D gene. This CDR3 has 12 residues. Per germline, CDR1 SEHNR and CDR2 FQNEAQ (reference sequence). CDR3 DNA sequence: TGTTCCAGCAGCCAAGGAGCAAACATTCAGTACTTC. This translates into CSSSQGANIQYF.

The chain uses TRBV2 and TRBJ1-2, with TRBD1 matching 7 bases. V shed 6 bases, J shed 2 bases, and the junction held 9 bases outside the gene matches. CDR3 length: 15 amino acids. Germline CDR1 SNHLY, CDR2 FYNNEI. CDR3 bases: TGTGCCAGCAGCCGGACTCGGGACAGCAACTATGGCTACACCTTC. It specifies CASSRTRDSNYGYTF.

V usage is TRBV27 and J usage is TRBJ1-4; maybe TRBD1 (6 bases). CDR1 and CDR2 from the germline V gene are MNHEY and SMNVEV (reference sequence). The CDR3 is made up of 18 amino acids. The ends were cut back, 4 bases at V and 3 bases at J, with 21 bases in the middle. CDR3 in DNA: TGTGCCAGCAGTTCCCATGGACAGCCCTACGACTCTAATGAAAAACTGTTTTTT. Translated, it gives CASSSHGQPYDSNEKLFF.

The chain carries TRBV2 and TRBJ2-3; D ambiguous. The CDR3 spans 14 residues. Looked up from germline, CDR1 is SNHLY and CDR2 is FYNNEI. V gave up 5 bases and J gave up 0 bases, with 9 bases separating them. The CDR3: CASSLLPSTDTQYF. The DNA for the CDR3 is TGTGCCAGCAGTCTCCTACCTAGCACAGATACGCAGTATTTT.

This sequence joins TRBV9 and TRBJ2-3, with 8 bases fitting TRBD2. The CDR3 runs to 15 residues. Germline V gene sequence: CDR1 SGDLS, CDR2 YYNGEE. The trim removed 0 bases at V and 1 base at J, leaving 1 base unmatched. DNA for the CDR3: TGTGCCAGCAGCGTAGTGACTAGCGGCACAGATACGCAGTATTTT. This codes for CASSVVTSGTDTQYF.